A single sample gave rise to the 14 T cell receptor beta chains below, sequenced in a study of early T cells in non-severe SARS-CoV-2 infection. One entry per CDR3 protein results from TCRdb running MiXCR on the 5' RACE reads. The repertoire holds around 68,000 distinct CDR3 sequences, 4.5% to 7.5% seen once, with around 3.3% in the top ten. This sample comprised whole blood, obtained at baseline. The origin of the receptors is an adult who was a healthcare worker with PCR-confirmed SARS-CoV-2 infection or an uninfected control (not recorded which).

This clonotype has at least ten counts. The gene calls are TRBV7-9 and TRBJ1-5; the D is unclear. The CDR3 covers 15 residues. Per germline, CDR1 SEHNR and CDR2 FQNEAQ (reference sequence). V lost 1 base to trimming and J lost 2 bases, with 9 bases between them. CDR3 sequence (DNA): TGTGCCAGCAGCTTAGGGGAGGGAGGCAATCAGCCCCAGCATTTT. This translates into CASSLGEGGNQPQHF.

This clonotype was detected ten times or more. The CDR3 sequence: CASSLKTAVRSYNEQFF. CDR3 sequence (DNA): TGTGCCAGCAGCTTGAAGACTGCGGTTCGCTCCTACAATGAGCAGTTCTTC. The chain couples TRBV5-5 to TRBJ2-1; D call uncertain. Germline V lookup: CDR1 SGHKS, CDR2 YYEKEE (reference sequence). Trimming cost V 1 base and J 0 bases, with 14 bases left between them. This CDR3 region has 17 residues.

Ten or more counts support this clonotype. CDR3 sequence: CSEASGDTQYF. The CDR3 DNA reads TGCAGCGAAGCGTCCGGAGATACGCAGTATTTT. The chain uses TRBV29-1 and TRBJ2-3, with D hard to call. Trimming stripped 7 bases from V and 5 bases from J, with 10 bases between. The CDR3 has 11 amino acids. The germline V gene has CDR1 SQVTM and CDR2 ANQGSEA.

This clonotype was observed a few times. V is TRBV18 and J is TRBJ2-3; no clear D. V was shortened by 6 bases and J by 3 bases, with 10 bases between the two germline ends. The CDR3 totals 13 residues. Germline lookup yields CDR1 KGHSH and CDR2 LQKENI. The CDR3 spells CASSQTATDTQYF. CDR3 DNA sequence: TGTGCCAGCTCTCAAACAGCGACAGATACGCAGTATTTT.

This clonotype was recorded many times. The chain's CDR3 is CASSQRQAGGNYNEQFF. Here the CDR3 DNA reads TGTGCCAGCAGTCAACGACAAGCGGGAGGGAACTACAATGAGCAGTTCTTC. The J gene is TRBJ2-1, the V gene TRBV6-5; 10 nucleotides match TRBD2. V shed 5 bases and J 3 bases; nucleotides not matched to a gene: 10. This CDR3 spans 17 amino acids. Germline V gene data show CDR1 as MNHEY and CDR2 as SVGAGI.

This clonotype was counted ten times or more. The V and J genes are TRBV20-1 and TRBJ2-7; D ambiguous. The V gene lost 2 bases and the J gene lost 2 bases, with 13 bases spanning the gap. CDR1 DFQATT and CDR2 SNEGSKA come from the germline V gene (reference sequence). The length of the CDR3 is 14 residues. CDR3 in amino acids: CSARQSFNTYEQYF. The CDR3 DNA follows: TGCAGTGCTAGACAGAGCTTTAATACCTACGAGCAGTACTTC.

This clonotype appeared many times. The rearrangement uses TRBV29-1 and TRBJ2-3, with TRBD1 as a possible D gene (5 bases). Germline CDR1 is SQVTM and CDR2 is ANQGSEA. CDR3 length equals 14 residues. The germline V and J ends were trimmed by 7 bases and 1 base, with 15 bases remaining between them. CDR3 nucleotides: TGCAGCGCCCAGACAGAGAGCGGCACAGATACGCAGTATTTT. Amino acids: CSAQTESGTDTQYF.

This clonotype was recorded many times. The chain combines TRBV19 with TRBJ2-2; D might be TRBD2 (5 bases). The V end lost 3 bases, the J end lost 3 bases, and 20 bases lay between the germline ends. From germline, CDR1 is LNHDA and CDR2 SQIVND (reference sequence). This CDR3 region has 18 residues. The CDR3 reads CASSIRRGKGADTGELFF. The CDR3 nucleotides read TGTGCCAGTAGTATCCGCCGGGGAAAAGGTGCGGACACCGGGGAGCTGTTTTTT.

This clonotype was detected ten times or more. The chain has TRBV7-8 and TRBJ2-1; 10 nucleotides agree with TRBD2. V was pared by 2 bases and J by 5 bases, with 15 bases of the junction left unmatched. The CDR3 has 19 residues. The V gene's germline CDR1 is SGHVS and CDR2 FQNEAQ. The CDR3 reads CASSLRGGGSGRVHNEQFF. In nucleotides, the CDR3 is TGTGCCAGCAGCTTACGGGGAGGGGGCAGCGGGAGGGTCCACAATGAGCAGTTCTTC.

Ten or more counts support this clonotype. The V and J genes are TRBV11-2 and TRBJ2-7; TRBD2 agrees at 8 bases. The CDR3 length is 14 residues. Germline values: CDR1 SGHAT, CDR2 FQNNGV. V lost 1 base, J lost 5 bases, and 4 bases stayed unmatched. This chain's CDR3 is CASSLGAGGDEQYF. CDR3 nucleotides: TGTGCCAGCAGCTTAGGGGCGGGAGGCGACGAGCAGTACTTC.

This clonotype was counted many times. The rearrangement joins TRBV20-1 to TRBJ1-1, with unresolved D. Trimming removed 0 bases from V and 1 base from J, with 21 bases in between. Germline values: CDR1 DFQATT, CDR2 SNEGSKA (reference sequence). The CDR3 runs 18 residues. CDR3 sequence (DNA): TGCAGTGCTAGAGATCGGCATGGCGGAAGATTTTGGAACACTGAAGCTTTCTTT. Its translation: CSARDRHGGRFWNTEAFF.

This clonotype appeared a few times. This rearrangement joins TRBV20-1 to TRBJ2-7, with 11 bases that match TRBD2. This CDR3 is built from 14 residues. The trim removed 5 bases at V and 5 bases at J, leaving 8 bases unmatched. Per germline, CDR1 DFQATT and CDR2 SNEGSKA (reference sequence). In DNA form, the CDR3 reads TGCAGTGCTTATTCGGGACTAGCGGATAACGAGCAGTACTTC. It codes for CSAYSGLADNEQYF.

In this sample, this clonotype turned up many times. The chain has TRBV18 and TRBJ2-7, with TRBD1 as a possible D gene (5 bases). This CDR3 region has 13 residues. The germline V and J ends were trimmed by 6 bases and 5 bases, with 14 bases remaining between them. Looked up from germline, CDR1 is KGHSH and CDR2 is LQKENI. CDR3 DNA: TGTGCCAGCTCGCCAGGGAACGCCCACGAGCAGTACTTC. Protein: CASSPGNAHEQYF.

This clonotype was seen many times. The J gene is TRBJ2-3, the V gene TRBV5-6, with TRBD2 matching 14 bases. CDR1 and CDR2 (germline): SGHDT, YYEEEE. This CDR3 spans 16 amino acids. J gave up 6 bases and V 0 bases, and 3 bases lay outside the gene matches. The CDR3 DNA reads TGTGCCAGCAGCTTGGGGGGACTAGCGGGAGCCGATACGCAGTATTTT. Protein product: CASSLGGLAGADTQYF.